The clone carrying this TCR beta chain was picked up many times. Sequence at one end of the junction differs from germline and may be a read error. Germline assignment: CDR1 SQVTM and CDR2 ANQGSEA. The CDR3 runs to 16 residues. TCRdb used MiXCR to reprocess the 5' RACE reads, holding one entry per CDR3 protein. The table has nearly 95,000 distinct CDR3 sequences, roughly a fifth seen once. This sample stems from a study of spatial heterogeneity in lung cancer. Time point specified: blood at routine non-recurrence follow-up after resection. Sample: PBMCs, taken at follow-up. This clonotype originated in a male donor with early-stage non-small cell lung cancer. The gene calls are TRBV29-1 and TRBJ2-6; 7 nucleotides match TRBD1. The CDR3 reads CSVEDRAGSGANVLTF. DNA of the CDR3: TGCAGCGTCGAAGACAGGGCCGGGTCTGGGGCCAACGTCCTGACTTTC.